These T cell receptor beta chains were read from a single sample in a study of T-cell memory formation after mild COVID-19. One entry per CDR3 protein, called by TCRdb with MiXCR from the 5' RACE reads. The sample includes 530,000 or so distinct CDR3 sequences, approximately 15% of them seen just once. Sequenced sample: PBMCs or a T cell subset sorted from them (not recorded which). The receptors were sampled from an adult woman who had mild COVID-19 (a few samples of this study predate the infection). Cell type and time point are not known. The CDR3 runs from the conserved cysteine through the conserved F or W. Each record gives: clone size, D gene, V gene, J gene, CDR3 DNA, CDR3 protein. A D gene is named only where the DNA matches it firmly. Expanded clones get a size class; other rows say once, few or many, or leave the size out.

NA	NA	TRBV5-1	TRBJ1-4	TGCGCCAGCAGCTTGCGTCCGGACGGTGGAGAAAAACTGTTTTTT	CASSLRPDGGEKLFF
NA	NA	TRBV7-6	TRBJ2-3	TGTGCCTGCAGCCCCCGCGACACAGATACGCAGTATTTT	CACSPRDTDTQYF
few	TRBD2	TRBV5-1	TRBJ2-1	TGCGCCAGCAGCTTAATAGCGGGAGAGGAAGATGAGCAGTTCTTC	CASSLIAGEEDEQFF
NA	TRBD1	TRBV4-2	TRBJ2-1	TGTGCCAGCAGCCAAGGGGACAGGGATTACAATGAGCAGTTCTTC	CASSQGDRDYNEQFF
once	TRBD2	TRBV11-2	TRBJ2-1	TGTGCCAGCAGCCCACTAAGCGGGGCCATGAATGAGCAGTTCTTC	CASSPLSGAMNEQFF
NA	TRBD2	TRBV4-3	TRBJ2-7	TGCGCCAGCAGCCAAGATCCGACTAGCGGCTTCTACGAGCAGTACTTC	CASSQDPTSGFYEQYF
NA	NA	TRBV30	TRBJ2-2	TGTGCCTGGAGATTCAACACCGGGGAGCTGTTTTTT	CAWRFNTGELFF
few	NA	TRBV29-1	TRBJ2-6	TGCAGCGTTCAGGGAACGGGGGCCAACGTCCTGACTTTC	CSVQGTGANVLTF
NA	NA	TRBV5-1	TRBJ2-6	TGCGCCAGCATGGCAATCGGGGCCAACGTCCTGACTTTC	CASMAIGANVLTF
NA	NA	TRBV5-3	TRBJ1-5	TGTGCCAGAAGCTTGTCTCAGGGCTATAGCAATCAGCCCCAGCATTTT	CARSLSQGYSNQPQHF
NA	NA	TRBV7-2	TRBJ2-7	TGTGCCAGCAGCTTAGCAGGGACTGTAGGCGGGCAAGAGCAGTACTTC	CASSLAGTVGGQEQYF
NA	NA	TRBV9	TRBJ2-7	TGTGCCAGCAGCGTAGGGCAGGGAATCGCCTACGAGCAGTACTTC	CASSVGQGIAYEQYF
few	NA	TRBV12-3/TRBV12-4	TRBJ1-5	TGTGCCAGCAGTTTAGGGGGGCTCAATCAGCCCCAGCATTTT	CASSLGGLNQPQHF
once	NA	TRBV7-8	TRBJ1-1	TGTGCCAGCAGCGCTGACAGGATGAACACTGAAGCTTTCTTT	CASSADRMNTEAFF
once	NA	TRBV4-1	TRBJ2-5	TGCGCCAGCAGCCAAGTGCTCAAGGGGGTACGAGAGACCCAGTACTTC	CASSQVLKGVRETQYF
few	TRBD2	TRBV15	TRBJ2-1	TGTGCCACCAGCAAAAGTTTCATTAGCGGGGGGCCCTACAATGAGCAGTTCTTC	CATSKSFISGGPYNEQFF
NA	NA	TRBV20-1	TRBJ2-1	TGCAGTGCTGAAGGAATCAATGAGCAGTTCTTC	CSAEGINEQFF
NA	TRBD1	TRBV27	TRBJ1-2	TGTGCCAGCAGTGTAATGGGACAGGGCTCCCGGCGTGGCTACACCTTC	CASSVMGQGSRRGYTF
many	TRBD2	TRBV29-1	TRBJ2-1	TGCAGCGCGGGACTAGCGGGGTATGAGCAGTTCTTC	CSAGLAGYEQFF
many	NA	TRBV5-1	TRBJ1-1	TGCGCCAGCAGCTCCCCAAATACCGGCGCTGAAGCTTTCTTT	CASSSPNTGAEAFF
NA	TRBD1	TRBV5-1	TRBJ2-2	TGCGCCAGCGGACACTCGGACAGGAGGAACACCGGGGAGCTGTTTTTT	CASGHSDRRNTGELFF
NA	NA	TRBV20-1	TRBJ1-1	TGCAGTGCTAGAGTCCCGGGAGCGACCACTGAAGCTTTCTTT	CSARVPGATTEAFF
few	TRBD1	TRBV12-3/TRBV12-4	TRBJ1-5	TGTGCCAGCAGTTTAGCCAGGGGGCGAGATCAGCCCCAGCATTTT	CASSLARGRDQPQHF
NA	TRBD1	TRBV5-1	TRBJ1-2	TGCGCCAGCAGCGGGACAGGGGGCTGGTATGGCTACACCTTC	CASSGTGGWYGYTF
NA	TRBD1	TRBV18	TRBJ1-2	TGTGCCAGCTCAGCCGCACAGGGGGTCTATGGCTACACCTTC	CASSAAQGVYGYTF
NA	TRBD1	TRBV7-2	TRBJ1-4	TGTGCCAGCAGCTCGGCGGAGACAGGGGGTGAAAAACTGTTTTTT	CASSSAETGGEKLFF
few	NA	TRBV6-2/TRBV6-3	TRBJ1-5	TGTGCCAGCAGTTACGAGAGGGTCCGGAGTGATCAGCCCCAGCATTTT	CASSYERVRSDQPQHF
NA	TRBD1	TRBV18	TRBJ2-7	TGTGCCAGCTCAGAGGGACAGGGAGACCTCTACGAGCAGTACTTC	CASSEGQGDLYEQYF
NA	TRBD2	TRBV20-1	TRBJ2-5	TGCAGTGCTACAGGTGGCGGGAGGGAGCAAGAGACCCAGTACTTC	CSATGGGREQETQYF
many	NA	TRBV19	TRBJ1-5	TGTGCCAGTAGTTCGTGGGAACCCATGAGCAATCAGCCCCAGCATTTT	CASSSWEPMSNQPQHF
few	NA	TRBV12-3/TRBV12-4	TRBJ2-3	TGTGCCAGCAGTTCGATCAGAGGAACCACAGATACGCAGTATTTT	CASSSIRGTTDTQYF
NA	NA	TRBV15	TRBJ1-1	TGTGCCACCAGCAGAGAAATTATAACGGACACTGAAGCTTTCTTT	CATSREIITDTEAFF
few	NA	TRBV20-1	TRBJ1-5	TGCAGTGCTAGAGCAGGTTCAAGCAATCAGCCCCAGCATTTT	CSARAGSSNQPQHF
NA	NA	TRBV7-9	TRBJ1-2	TGTGCCAGCAGCTTAGCCGGGCCACCCTATGGCTACACCTTC	CASSLAGPPYGYTF
NA	NA	TRBV5-1	TRBJ2-2	TGCGCCAGCTGCCCGACACCCATCAACACCGGGGAGCTGTTTTTT	CASCPTPINTGELFF
few	NA	TRBV4-3	TRBJ2-7	TGCGCCAGCAGCCAAGATATCGCCGGGGCCTACGAGCAGTACTTC	CASSQDIAGAYEQYF
many	NA	TRBV7-2	TRBJ2-2	TGTGCCAGCAGCCCTTCAAGGACCGGGGAGCTGTTTTTT	CASSPSRTGELFF
NA	NA	TRBV25-1	TRBJ1-4	TGTGCCAGCATGGGGAGTGGCCCTCAGGAAAAACTGTTTTTT	CASMGSGPQEKLFF
many	NA	TRBV5-1	TRBJ2-2	TGCGCCAGCAGCTTGGTTGGCGGAACTAACACCGGGGAGCTGTTTTTT	CASSLVGGTNTGELFF
few	NA	TRBV5-1	TRBJ2-3	TGCGCCAGCAGCTTTGCCCTACCGGGACCCATTCCCACAGATACGCAGTATTTT	CASSFALPGPIPTDTQYF
NA	NA	TRBV20-1	TRBJ2-1	TGCAGTGCTAGAGATCTACAGGGATACAATGAGCAGTTCTTC	CSARDLQGYNEQFF
NA	NA	TRBV6-6	TRBJ2-7	TGTGCCAGCAGTTACACCAAGCGGGCCGGGATAGGCGAGCAGTACTTC	CASSYTKRAGIGEQYF
many	TRBD1	TRBV18	TRBJ2-1	TGTGCCAGCTCACCTGGCCGGGACAGGGGGCCCGAGCAGTTCTTC	CASSPGRDRGPEQFF
few	TRBD2	TRBV12-3/TRBV12-4	TRBJ2-1	TGTGCCAGCAGTGGGGGACTAGTAAGGGACAATGAGCAGTTCTTC	CASSGGLVRDNEQFF
many	NA	TRBV7-9	TRBJ2-3	TGTGCCAGCAGCTTATCTCGGGGAGAGGGGACAGATACGCAGTATTTT	CASSLSRGEGTDTQYF
few	TRBD2	TRBV10-3	TRBJ2-1	TGTGCCATCAGTAGCCAAGCGGGACTTTACAATGAGCAGTTCTTC	CAISSQAGLYNEQFF
NA	NA	TRBV19	TRBJ1-1	TGTGCCAGTAGTACCGCTAGCATGAACACTGAAGCTTTCTTT	CASSTASMNTEAFF